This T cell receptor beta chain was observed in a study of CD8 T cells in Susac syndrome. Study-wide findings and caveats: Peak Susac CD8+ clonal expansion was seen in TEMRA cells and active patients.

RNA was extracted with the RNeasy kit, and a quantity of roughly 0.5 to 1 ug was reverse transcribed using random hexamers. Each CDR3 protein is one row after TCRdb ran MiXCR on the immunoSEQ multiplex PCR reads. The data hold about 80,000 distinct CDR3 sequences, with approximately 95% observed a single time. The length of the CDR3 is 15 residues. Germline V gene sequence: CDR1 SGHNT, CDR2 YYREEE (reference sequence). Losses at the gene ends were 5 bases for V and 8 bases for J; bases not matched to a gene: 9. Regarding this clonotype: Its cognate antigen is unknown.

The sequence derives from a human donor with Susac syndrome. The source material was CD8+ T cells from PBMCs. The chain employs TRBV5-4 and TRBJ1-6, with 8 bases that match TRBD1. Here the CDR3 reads CASSPDRGYYSPLHF. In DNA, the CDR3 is TGTGCCAGCAGTCCCGACAGGGGATACTATTCACCCCTCCACTTT.